Below, 7 T cell receptor beta chains from the same sample are listed, as sequenced in a study of neurological immune-mediated disorders. TCRdb redid the calling of the 5' RACE reads with MiXCR, one entry per CDR3 protein. The data contain approximately 100,000 distinct CDR3 sequences, 10% to 12% of them singletons. Time point specified: longitudinal time-point 3. Material for sequencing was PBMCs. The receptors were gathered from a female donor with HTLV-1-associated myelopathy (HAM/TSP).

The chain uses TRBV20-1 and TRBJ2-4; D possibly matches TRBD1 or TRBD2 (5 bases each). This CDR3 contains 19 residues. V gave up 2 bases and J gave up 0 bases, with 23 bases separating them. Germline V gene lookup returns CDR1 DFQATT and CDR2 SNEGSKA (reference sequence). CDR3 in amino acids: CSARSPDGTSYLAKNIQYF. CDR3 nucleotide sequence: TGCAGTGCTAGATCTCCCGACGGGACGTCGTATCTAGCCAAAAACATTCAGTACTTC.

A single count supports this clonotype. The chain carries TRBV28 and TRBJ2-1, with 10 bases aligning to TRBD2. With V trimmed by 4 bases and J by 0 bases, 9 bases remained unmatched. Germline values: CDR1 MDHEN, CDR2 SYDVKM. The CDR3 loop spans 18 amino acids. CDR3 coding DNA: TGTGCCAGCAGTTGGGGTACTAGCGGGAAGCGCTCCTACAATGAGCAGTTCTTC. Translation gives CASSWGTSGKRSYNEQFF.

This clonotype has a count of ten or more. The chain couples TRBV5-1 to TRBJ1-4; D is unclear. From germline, CDR1 is SGHRS and CDR2 YFSETQ. This CDR3 has 14 residues. V lost 4 bases and J lost 0, with 7 bases in between. DNA of the CDR3: TGCGCCAGCAGCCCACAAGCAACTAATGAAAAACTGTTTTTT. This translates into CASSPQATNEKLFF.

The chain uses TRBV15 and TRBJ1-6; TRBD1 aligns across 7 bases. J lost 9 bases, V lost 3 bases, and 5 bases had no gene match. Germline V gene data show CDR1 as LNHNV and CDR2 as YYDKDF (reference sequence). The CDR3 extends over 14 amino acids. Here the CDR3 DNA reads TGTGCCACCAGCAGGACAGGGTGGGGTTCACCCCTCCACTTT. It is translated as CATSRTGWGSPLHF.

At least ten counts were recorded for this clonotype. V gene TRBV6-4 combines with J gene TRBJ1-1; unclear D gene. The V end lost 2 bases, the J end lost 5 bases, and 0 bases lay between the germline ends. CDR3 length: 10 residues. The germline gives CDR1 MRHNA, CDR2 SNTAGT. The CDR3 coding sequence is TGTGCCAGCAGTGACACTGAAGCTTTCTTT. Its translation is CASSDTEAFF.

This clonotype was recorded a few times. V and J are TRBV20-1 and TRBJ2-3; 8 bases map to TRBD1. The CDR3 extends over 15 amino acids. Unmatched junction bases numbered 6, after V lost 2 bases and J lost 2 bases. The germline CDR1 and CDR2 sequences are DFQATT and SNEGSKA (reference sequence). CDR3 region: CSARRQGASTDTQYF. The CDR3 DNA sequence: TGCAGTGCTAGAAGGCAGGGGGCGTCCACAGATACGCAGTATTTT.

This clonotype was detected many times. This chain links TRBV5-5 with TRBJ2-4; D remains unclear. The CDR3 is 14 residues long. Trimming shortened V by 2 bases and J by 1 base, and 7 bases separated the two germline ends. Germline V lookup: CDR1 SGHKS, CDR2 YYEKEE (reference sequence). In DNA, the CDR3 is TGTGCCAGCAGCTTCCTGGCTGCCAAAAACATTCAGTACTTC. This translates into CASSFLAAKNIQYF.